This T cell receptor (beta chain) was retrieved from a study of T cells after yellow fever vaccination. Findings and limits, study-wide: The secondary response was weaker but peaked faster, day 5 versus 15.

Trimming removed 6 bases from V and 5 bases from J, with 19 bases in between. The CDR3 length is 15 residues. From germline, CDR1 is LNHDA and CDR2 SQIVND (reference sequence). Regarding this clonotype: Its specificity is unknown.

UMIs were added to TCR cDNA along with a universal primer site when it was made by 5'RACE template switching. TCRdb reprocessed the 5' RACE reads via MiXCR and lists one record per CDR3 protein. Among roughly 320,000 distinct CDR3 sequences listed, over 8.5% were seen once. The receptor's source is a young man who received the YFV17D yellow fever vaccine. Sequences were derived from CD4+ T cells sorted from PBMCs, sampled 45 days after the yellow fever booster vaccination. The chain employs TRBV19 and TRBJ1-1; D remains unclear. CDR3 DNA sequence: TGTGCCAGTAGCGTGGAGGGATGGTCGGGTACTGAAGCTTTCTTT. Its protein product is CASSVEGWSGTEAFF.